Presented here are 2 T cell receptor beta chains from one specimen sequenced in a study of cytotoxic CD8 clonotypes in ibrutinib-treated CLL. Assay used: immunoSEQ multiplex PCR; TCRdb lists only in-frame clones, some missing. The table shows about 270,000 clones, with less than 85% occurring only once. The input for sequencing was PBMCs, taken at disease progression, from a patient treated with ibrutinib. Source of these receptors: a human donor with chronic lymphocytic leukemia.

V and J are TRBV25-1 and TRBJ1-3, with 9 bases identical to TRBD1. Losses at the gene ends were 4 bases for V and 0 bases for J; bases not matched to a gene: 10. Germline CDR1 is MGHDK and CDR2 is SYGVNS. The CDR3 sequence is 18 residues long. The CDR3 nucleotides read TGTGCCAGCAGTGCTACTCGACAGGGGGTATACTCTGGAAACACCATATATTTT. It translates to CASSATRQGVYSGNTIYF.

V gene TRBV11-2 combines with J gene TRBJ2-1, with 7 bases identical to TRBD2. The germline gives CDR1 SGHAT, CDR2 FQNNGV. The V and J ends lost 1 base and 3 bases, in that order; junction bases with no gene match: 3. CDR3 length equals 15 residues. CDR3 amino acids: CASSLGLADYNEQFF. The CDR3 nucleotides are TGTGCCAGCAGCTTAGGGCTAGCGGACTACAATGAGCAGTTCTTC.